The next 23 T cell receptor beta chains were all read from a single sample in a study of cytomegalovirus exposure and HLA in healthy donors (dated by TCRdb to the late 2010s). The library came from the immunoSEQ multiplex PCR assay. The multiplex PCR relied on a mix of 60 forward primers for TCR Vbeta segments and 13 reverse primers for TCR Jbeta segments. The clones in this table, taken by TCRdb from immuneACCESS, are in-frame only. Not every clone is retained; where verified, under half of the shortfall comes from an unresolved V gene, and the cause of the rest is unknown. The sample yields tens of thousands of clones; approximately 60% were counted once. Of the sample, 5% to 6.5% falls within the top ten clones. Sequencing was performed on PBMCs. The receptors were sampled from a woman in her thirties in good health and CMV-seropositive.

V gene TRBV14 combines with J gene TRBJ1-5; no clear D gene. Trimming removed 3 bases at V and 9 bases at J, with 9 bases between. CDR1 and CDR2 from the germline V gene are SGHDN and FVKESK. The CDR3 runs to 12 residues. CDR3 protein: CASSQEVGPQHF. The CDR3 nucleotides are TGTGCCAGCAGCCAGGAGGTCGGGCCCCAGCATTTT. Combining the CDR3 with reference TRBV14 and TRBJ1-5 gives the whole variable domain EAGVTQFPSHSVIEKGQTVTLRCDPISGHDNLYWYRRVMGKEIKFLLHFVKESKQDESGMPNNRFLAERTGGTYSTLKVQPAELEDSGVYFCASSQEVGPQHFGDGTRLSIL.

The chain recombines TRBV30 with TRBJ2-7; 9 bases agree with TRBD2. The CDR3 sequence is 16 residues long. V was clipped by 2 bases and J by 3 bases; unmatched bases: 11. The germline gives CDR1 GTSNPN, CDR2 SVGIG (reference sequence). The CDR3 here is CAWSPAGRGGSYEQYF. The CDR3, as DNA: TGTGCCTGGAGTCCGGCGGGGCGGGGGGGCAGCTACGAGCAGTACTTC.

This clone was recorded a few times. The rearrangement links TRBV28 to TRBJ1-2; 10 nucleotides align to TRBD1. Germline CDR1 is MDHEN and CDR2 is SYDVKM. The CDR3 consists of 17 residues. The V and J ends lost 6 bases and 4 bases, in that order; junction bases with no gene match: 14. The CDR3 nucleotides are TGTGCCAGCAGCCCTAGACAGGGGGCCTGGGTTTTCTATGGCTACACCTTC. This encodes CASSPRQGAWVFYGYTF.

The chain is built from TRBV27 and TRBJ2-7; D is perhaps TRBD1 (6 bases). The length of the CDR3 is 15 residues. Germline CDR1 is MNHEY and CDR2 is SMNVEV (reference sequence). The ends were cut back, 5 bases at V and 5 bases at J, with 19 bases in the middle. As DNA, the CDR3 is TGTGCCAGCAGTCACCCGACACAGGGACGGGACGAGCAGTACTTC. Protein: CASSHPTQGRDEQYF.

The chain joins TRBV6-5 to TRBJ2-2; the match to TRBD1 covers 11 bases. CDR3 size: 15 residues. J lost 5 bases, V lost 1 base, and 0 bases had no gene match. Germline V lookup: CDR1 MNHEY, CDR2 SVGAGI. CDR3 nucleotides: TGTGCCAGCAGTTACTGGGACAGGGGGACCGGGGAGCTGTTTTTT. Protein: CASSYWDRGTGELFF.

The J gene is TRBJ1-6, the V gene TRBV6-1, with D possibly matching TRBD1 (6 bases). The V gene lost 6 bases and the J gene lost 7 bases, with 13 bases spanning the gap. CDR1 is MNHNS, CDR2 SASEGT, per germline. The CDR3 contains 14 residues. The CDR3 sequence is CASRKGQGNSPLHF. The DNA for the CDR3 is TGTGCCAGCAGGAAGGGGCAGGGGAATTCACCCCTCCACTTT.

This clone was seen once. The CDR3 sequence is CASSSLAGNTGELFF. Here the CDR3 DNA reads TGCGCCAGCAGCAGCTTAGCGGGGAACACCGGGGAGCTGTTTTTT. This chain connects TRBV5-1 to TRBJ2-2; 7 bases line up with TRBD2. The CDR3 loop spans 15 amino acids. V gave up 4 bases and J gave up 1 base; unmatched junction bases: 4. Germline V gene sequence: CDR1 SGHRS, CDR2 YFSETQ. The full variable domain, in which reference TRBV5-1 and TRBJ2-2 provide the parts outside the CDR3, is KAGVTQTPRYLIKTRGQQVTLSCSPISGHRSVSWYQQTPGQGLQFLFEYFSETQRNKGNFPGRFSGRQFSNSRSEMNVSTLELGDSALYLCASSSLAGNTGELFFGEGSRLTVL.

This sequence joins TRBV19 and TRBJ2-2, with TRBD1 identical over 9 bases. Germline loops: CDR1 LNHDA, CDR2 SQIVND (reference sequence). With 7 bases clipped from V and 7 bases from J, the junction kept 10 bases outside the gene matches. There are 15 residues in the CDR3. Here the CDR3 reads CASTTRDRVNGELFF. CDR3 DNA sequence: TGTGCCAGTACTACCCGGGACAGGGTTAACGGGGAGCTGTTTTTT.

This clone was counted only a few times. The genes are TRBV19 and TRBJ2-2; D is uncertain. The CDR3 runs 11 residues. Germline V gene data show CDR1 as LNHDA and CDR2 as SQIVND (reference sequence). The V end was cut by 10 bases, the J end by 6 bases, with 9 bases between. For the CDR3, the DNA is TGTGCCACTCGGGTGGCCGGGGAGCTGTTTTTT. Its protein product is CATRVAGELFF.

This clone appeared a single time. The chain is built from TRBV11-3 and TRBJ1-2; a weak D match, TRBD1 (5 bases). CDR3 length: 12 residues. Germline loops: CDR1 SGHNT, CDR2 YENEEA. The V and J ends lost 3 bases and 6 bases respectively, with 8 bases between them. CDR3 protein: CASSFLGDGYTF. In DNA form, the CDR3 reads TGTGCCAGCAGCTTTTTAGGGGATGGCTACACCTTC.

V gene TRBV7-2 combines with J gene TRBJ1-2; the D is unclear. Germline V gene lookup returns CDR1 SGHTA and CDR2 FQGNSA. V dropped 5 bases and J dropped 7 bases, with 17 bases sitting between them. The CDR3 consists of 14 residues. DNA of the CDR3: TGTGCCAGCAGCGCCTACATCAGCGAGGGTGGCTACACCTTC. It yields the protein CASSAYISEGGYTF.

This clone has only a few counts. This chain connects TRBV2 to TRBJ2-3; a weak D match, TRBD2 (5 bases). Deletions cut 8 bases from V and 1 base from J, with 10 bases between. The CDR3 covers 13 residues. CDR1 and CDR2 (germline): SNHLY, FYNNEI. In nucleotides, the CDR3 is TGTGCCAGCCATTTCGGGGGCACAGATACGCAGTATTTT. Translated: CASHFGGTDTQYF.

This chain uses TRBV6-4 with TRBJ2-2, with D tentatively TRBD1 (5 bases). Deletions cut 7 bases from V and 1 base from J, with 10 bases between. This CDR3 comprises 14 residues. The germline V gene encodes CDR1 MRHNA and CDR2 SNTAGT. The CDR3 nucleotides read TGTGCCAGCAACGCACAGGAGAACACCGGGGAGCTGTTTTTT. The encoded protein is CASNAQENTGELFF.

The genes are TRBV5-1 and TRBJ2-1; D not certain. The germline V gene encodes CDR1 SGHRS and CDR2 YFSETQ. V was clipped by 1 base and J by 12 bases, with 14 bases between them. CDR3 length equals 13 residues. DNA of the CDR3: TGCGCCAGCAGCTTGACTGCCCGTTCGAGGCAGTTCTTC. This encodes CASSLTARSRQFF. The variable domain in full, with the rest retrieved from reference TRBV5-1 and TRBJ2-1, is KAGVTQTPRYLIKTRGQQVTLSCSPISGHRSVSWYQQTPGQGLQFLFEYFSETQRNKGNFPGRFSGRQFSNSRSEMNVSTLELGDSALYLCASSLTARSRQFFGPGTRLTVL.

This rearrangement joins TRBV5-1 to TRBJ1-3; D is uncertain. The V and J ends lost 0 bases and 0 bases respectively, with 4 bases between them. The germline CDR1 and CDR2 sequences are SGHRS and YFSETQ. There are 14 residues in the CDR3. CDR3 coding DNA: TGCGCCAGCAGCTTGGGACACTCTGGAAACACCATATATTTT. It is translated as CASSLGHSGNTIYF. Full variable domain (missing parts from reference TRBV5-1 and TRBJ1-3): KAGVTQTPRYLIKTRGQQVTLSCSPISGHRSVSWYQQTPGQGLQFLFEYFSETQRNKGNFPGRFSGRQFSNSRSEMNVSTLELGDSALYLCASSLGHSGNTIYFGEGSWLTVV.

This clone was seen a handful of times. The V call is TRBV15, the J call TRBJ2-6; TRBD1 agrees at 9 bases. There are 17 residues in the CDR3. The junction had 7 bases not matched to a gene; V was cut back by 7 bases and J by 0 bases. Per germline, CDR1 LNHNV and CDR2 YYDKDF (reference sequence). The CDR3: CATTPGQGLSGANVLTF. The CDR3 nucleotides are TGTGCCACCACCCCGGGACAGGGCCTCTCTGGGGCCAACGTCCTGACTTTC.

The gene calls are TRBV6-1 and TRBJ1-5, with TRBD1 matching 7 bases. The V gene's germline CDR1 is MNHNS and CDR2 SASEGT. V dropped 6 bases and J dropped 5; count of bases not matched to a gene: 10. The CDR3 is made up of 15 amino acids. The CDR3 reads CASRGTGTVYQPQHF. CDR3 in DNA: TGTGCCAGCAGGGGAACCGGGACAGTTTATCAGCCCCAGCATTTT.

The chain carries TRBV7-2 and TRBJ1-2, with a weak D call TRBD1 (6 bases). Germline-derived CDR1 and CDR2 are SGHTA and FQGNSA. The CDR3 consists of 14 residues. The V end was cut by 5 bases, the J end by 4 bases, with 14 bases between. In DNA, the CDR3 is TGTGCCAGCAGCCGGCGGGGGGCCCTCTATGGCTACACCTTC. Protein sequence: CASSRRGALYGYTF.

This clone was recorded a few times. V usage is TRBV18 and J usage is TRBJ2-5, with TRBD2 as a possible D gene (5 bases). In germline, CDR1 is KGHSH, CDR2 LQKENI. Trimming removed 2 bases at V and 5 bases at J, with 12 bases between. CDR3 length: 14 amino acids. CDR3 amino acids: CASSPSGTGETQYF. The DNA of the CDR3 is TGTGCCAGCTCACCAAGCGGCACTGGGGAGACCCAGTACTTC.

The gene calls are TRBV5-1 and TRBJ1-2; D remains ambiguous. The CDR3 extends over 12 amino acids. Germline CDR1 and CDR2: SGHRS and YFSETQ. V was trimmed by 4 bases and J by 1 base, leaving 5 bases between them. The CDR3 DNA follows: TGCGCCAGCAGCGGCGGTAACTATGGCTACACCTTC. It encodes CASSGGNYGYTF.

Here the CDR3 reads CASSFLQSALGETQYF. In DNA form, the CDR3 reads TGCGCCAGCAGCTTCTTACAGTCGGCCCTTGGGGAGACCCAGTACTTC. V usage is TRBV5-1 and J usage is TRBJ2-5; D ambiguous. CDR3 length: 16 residues. With 2 bases removed from V and 5 bases from J, the gap between germline ends came to 19 bases. Per the germline V gene, CDR1 is SGHRS and CDR2 is YFSETQ.

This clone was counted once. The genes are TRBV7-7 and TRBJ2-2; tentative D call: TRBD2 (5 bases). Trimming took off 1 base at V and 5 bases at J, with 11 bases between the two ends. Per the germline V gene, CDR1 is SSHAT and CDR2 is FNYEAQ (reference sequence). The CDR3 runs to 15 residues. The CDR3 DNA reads TGTGCCAGCAGCTTAGGGCTCCCGGGGACCGGGGAGCTGTTTTTT. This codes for CASSLGLPGTGELFF.

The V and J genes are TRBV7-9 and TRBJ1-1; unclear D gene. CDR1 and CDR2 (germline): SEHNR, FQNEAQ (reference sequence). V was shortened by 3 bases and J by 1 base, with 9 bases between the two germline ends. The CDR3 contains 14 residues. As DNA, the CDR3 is TGTGCCAGCAGCTTCGGGGATCGGAACACTGAAGCTTTCTTT. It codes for CASSFGDRNTEAFF. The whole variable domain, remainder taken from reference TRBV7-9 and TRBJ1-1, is DTGVSQNPRHKITKRGQNVTFRCDPISEHNRLYWYRQTLGQGPEFLTYFQNEAQLEKSRLLSDRFSAERPKGSFSTLEIQRTEQGDSAMYLCASSFGDRNTEAFFGQGTRLTVV.